What follows is one T cell receptor beta chain and its context. TCRdb redid the calling of the 5' RACE reads with MiXCR, one entry per CDR3 protein. The repertoire includes about 260,000 distinct CDR3 sequences, roughly a sixth of them detected once, and 22% sits in the top ten. The sample comes from a study of T-cell memory formation after mild COVID-19. Germline assignment: CDR1 LGHDT and CDR2 YNNKEL (reference sequence). V lost 4 bases to trimming and J lost 4 bases; unmatched junction nucleotides: 5. CDR3 length: 14 amino acids. The clonotype originates from a young man who had mild COVID-19 (a few samples of this study predate the infection). Cell type and time point are not known. Sequenced input: PBMCs or a T cell subset sorted from them (not recorded which). V and J are TRBV3-1 and TRBJ1-1; 8 nucleotides agree with TRBD1. The CDR3 nucleotides read TGTGCCAGCAGCCGAGGACAGGGATTCACTGAAGCTTTCTTT. This gives the protein CASSRGQGFTEAFF.